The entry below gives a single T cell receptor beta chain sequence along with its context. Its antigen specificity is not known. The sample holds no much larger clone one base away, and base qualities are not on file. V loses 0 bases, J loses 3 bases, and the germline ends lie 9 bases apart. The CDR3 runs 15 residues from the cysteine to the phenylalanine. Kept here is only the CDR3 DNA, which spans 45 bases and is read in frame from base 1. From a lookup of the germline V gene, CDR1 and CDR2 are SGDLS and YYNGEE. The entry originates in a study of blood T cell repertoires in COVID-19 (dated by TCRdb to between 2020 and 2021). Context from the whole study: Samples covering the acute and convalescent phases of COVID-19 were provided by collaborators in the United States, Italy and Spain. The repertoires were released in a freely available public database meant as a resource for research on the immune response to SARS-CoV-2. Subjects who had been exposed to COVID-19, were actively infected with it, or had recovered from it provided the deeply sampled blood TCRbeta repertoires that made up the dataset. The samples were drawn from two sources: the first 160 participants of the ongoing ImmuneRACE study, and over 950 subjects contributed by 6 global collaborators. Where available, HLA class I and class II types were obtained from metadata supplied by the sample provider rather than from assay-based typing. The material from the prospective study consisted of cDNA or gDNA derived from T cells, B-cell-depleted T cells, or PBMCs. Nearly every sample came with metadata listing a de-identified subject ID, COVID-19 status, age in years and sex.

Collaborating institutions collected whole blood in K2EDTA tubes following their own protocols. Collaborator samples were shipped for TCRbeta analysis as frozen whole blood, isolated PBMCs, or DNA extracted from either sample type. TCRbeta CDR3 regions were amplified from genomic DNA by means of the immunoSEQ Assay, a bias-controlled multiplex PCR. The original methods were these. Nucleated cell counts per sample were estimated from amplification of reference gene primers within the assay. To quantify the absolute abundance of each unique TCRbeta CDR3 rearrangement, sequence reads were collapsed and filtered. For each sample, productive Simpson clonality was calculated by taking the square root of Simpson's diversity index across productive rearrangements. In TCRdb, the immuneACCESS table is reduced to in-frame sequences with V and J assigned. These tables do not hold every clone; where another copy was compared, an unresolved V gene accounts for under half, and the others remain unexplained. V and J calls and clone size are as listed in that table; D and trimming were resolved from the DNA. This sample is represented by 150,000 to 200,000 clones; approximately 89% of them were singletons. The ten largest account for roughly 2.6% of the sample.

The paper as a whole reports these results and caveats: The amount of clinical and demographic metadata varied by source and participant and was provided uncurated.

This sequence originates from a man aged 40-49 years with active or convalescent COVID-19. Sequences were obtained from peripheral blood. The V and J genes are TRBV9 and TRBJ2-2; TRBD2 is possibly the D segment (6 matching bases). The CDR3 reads CASSVGLVYTGELFF. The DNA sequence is TGTGCCAGCAGCGTAGGACTAGTGTACACCGGGGAGCTGTTTTTT.